Listed here are 26 T cell receptor beta chains from one sample, sequenced in a study of beta chain features in type 1 diabetes (dated by TCRdb to between 2017 and 2018). What the research found in general, with its limitations: Type 1 diabetes patients showed a moderate but significant shortening of TCRB CDR3 length in all four CD4+ subsets.

Library generation was performed with the immunoSEQ multiplex PCR assay. All of the isolated RNA was reverse transcribed with the High Capacity cDNA Reverse Transcription Kit, so expressed TCRB transcripts were sequenced. This is the immuneACCESS table as TCRdb keeps it, with only in-frame sequences that have V and J called. A part of the clones is gone; compared with another copy, unresolved V genes explain less than half, and the rest is unexplained. This sample lists some 240,000 clones; 16% were detected once. The biggest ten clones account for approximately 0.086% of the sample. No cognate antigen is known for these TCRs. The sample comprised naive CD4+ T cells from blood. In light of the paper, this sample's cell subset or site label describes: true naive CD4+ T cells. These receptors were collected from a man younger than 45 with type 1 diabetes.

A few counts support this clone. J is TRBJ2-6 and V is TRBV4-1, with a possible D match to TRBD2 (6 bases). Trimming took off 1 base at V and 7 bases at J, with 8 bases between the two ends. The germline V gene encodes CDR1 MGHRA and CDR2 YSYEKL. This CDR3 region has 14 residues. The CDR3 is CASSQARGANVLTF. The CDR3 bases are TGCGCCAGCAGCCAAGCGCGGGGTGCCAACGTCCTGACTTTC.

This clone was detected only a few times. This chain links TRBV29-1 with TRBJ2-5; 7 bases align to TRBD1. The CDR3 runs 13 residues. CDR1 is SQVTM, CDR2 ANQGSEA, per germline. After removal of 6 bases from V and 1 base from J, the junction contained 5 bases not matched to a gene. The CDR3 DNA follows: TGCAGCGTCACAGGGGCCGCCCAAGAGACCCAGTACTTC. It encodes CSVTGAAQETQYF.

The chain combines TRBV5-4 with TRBJ2-1; weak D call: TRBD2 (5 bases). Germline CDR1 SGHNT, CDR2 YYREEE (reference sequence). V was shortened by 6 bases and J by 7 bases, with 17 bases between the two germline ends. The CDR3 has 14 residues. This CDR3 is CASTSGALQNEQFF. CDR3 nucleotide sequence: TGTGCCAGCACCAGCGGAGCCTTACAGAATGAGCAGTTCTTC.

The chain combines TRBV29-1 with TRBJ2-1; the match to TRBD2 covers 13 bases. The length of the CDR3 is 19 residues. V dropped 3 bases and J dropped 2; count of bases not matched to a gene: 13. Germline V gene data show CDR1 as SQVTM and CDR2 as ANQGSEA. CDR3 sequence: CSVERPRTSGSAAYNEQFF. The CDR3 DNA follows: TGCAGCGTTGAGCGCCCCCGGACTAGCGGGAGTGCGGCCTACAATGAGCAGTTCTTC.

This clone was picked up a small number of times. V usage is TRBV4-1 and J usage is TRBJ2-1, with TRBD2 identical over 10 bases. The germline CDR1 and CDR2 sequences are MGHRA and YSYEKL. The V segment lost 2 bases and the J segment 2 bases; nucleotides outside the gene matches: 3. The CDR3 loop spans 16 amino acids. The CDR3 is CASSQLAGVPYNEQFF. Here the CDR3 DNA reads TGCGCCAGCAGCCAACTAGCGGGAGTACCCTACAATGAGCAGTTCTTC.

This clone was detected a few times. V and J are TRBV29-1 and TRBJ2-5; 7 nucleotides align to TRBD1. The trim removed 4 bases at V and 5 bases at J, leaving 7 bases unmatched. Germline lookup yields CDR1 SQVTM and CDR2 ANQGSEA. This CDR3 has 13 amino acids. CDR3 protein: CSVGKGAGETQYF. In DNA form, the CDR3 reads TGCAGCGTTGGAAAGGGGGCAGGGGAGACCCAGTACTTC.

The rearrangement uses TRBV9 and TRBJ2-1; D is ambiguous. Deletions cut 3 bases from V and 9 bases from J, with 7 bases between. Germline-derived CDR1 and CDR2 are SGDLS and YYNGEE. CDR3 size: 11 residues. The CDR3 loop is CASSDAREQFF. CDR3 DNA: TGTGCCAGCAGCGACGCCCGTGAGCAGTTCTTC.

The chain has TRBV13 and TRBJ2-7, with 8 bases fitting TRBD1. CDR3 length equals 15 residues. Germline assignment: CDR1 PRHDT and CDR2 FYEKMQ (reference sequence). Losses at the gene ends were 2 bases for V and 3 bases for J; bases not matched to a gene: 6. For the CDR3, the DNA is TGTGCCAGCAGCTTACGGGGACAGGCTAACTACGAGCAGTACTTC. Protein product: CASSLRGQANYEQYF.

This chain joins TRBV4-3 and TRBJ2-3, with unresolved D. Germline-derived CDR1 and CDR2 are LGHNA and YSLEER. With 4 bases removed from V and 6 bases from J, the gap between germline ends came to 11 bases. This CDR3 is 13 amino acids long. This CDR3 reads CASSRDVLDTQYF. The CDR3 nucleotides are TGCGCCAGCAGCCGGGATGTTTTGGATACGCAGTATTTT.

The V gene is TRBV4-1, the J gene TRBJ2-2; D is undetermined. This CDR3 has 15 amino acids. Trimming took off 1 base at V and 4 bases at J, with 10 bases between the two ends. In germline, CDR1 is MGHRA, CDR2 YSYEKL. The CDR3 sequence: CASSQVMSGTGELFF. In DNA form, the CDR3 reads TGCGCCAGCAGCCAAGTAATGAGTGGCACCGGGGAGCTGTTTTTT.

CDR3 amino acids: CASSELQLPSEQFF. For the CDR3, the DNA is TGTGCCAGCAGTGAACTCCAACTACCGAGCGAGCAGTTCTTC. The chain employs TRBV25-1 and TRBJ2-1; D unresolved. This CDR3 is built from 14 residues. Trimming removed 2 bases at V and 10 bases at J, with 15 bases between. Germline V gene lookup returns CDR1 MGHDK and CDR2 SYGVNS.

The rearrangement joins TRBV4-1 to TRBJ2-6; TRBD2 agrees at 10 bases. This CDR3 contains 19 residues. The germline gives CDR1 MGHRA, CDR2 YSYEKL. The V segment lost 1 base and the J segment 4 bases; nucleotides outside the gene matches: 10. The CDR3 spells CASSQGLAGVPNGANVLTF. The DNA for the CDR3 is TGCGCCAGCAGCCAAGGGCTAGCGGGAGTGCCGAACGGGGCCAACGTCCTGACTTTC.

The chain uses TRBV18 and TRBJ2-7; 10 bases align to TRBD1. Germline CDR1 reads KGHSH; CDR2 reads LQKENI. The CDR3 totals 14 residues. The trim removed 6 bases at V and 3 bases at J, leaving 5 bases unmatched. DNA for the CDR3: TGTGCCAGCTCTCCCGACAGGGGGCTCTACGAGCAGTACTTC. Protein sequence: CASSPDRGLYEQYF.

The chain has TRBV2 and TRBJ2-4; 11 bases are a match to TRBD2. This CDR3 has 13 amino acids. Per germline, CDR1 SNHLY and CDR2 FYNNEI. The trim removed 7 bases at V and 9 bases at J, leaving 5 bases unmatched. CDR3 sequence (DNA): TGTGCCAGCAAGTATAGCGGGAGGGGCATTCAGTACTTC. Amino acid sequence: CASKYSGRGIQYF.

This clone was seen a handful of times. The CDR3 here is CASSRDRGNYGYTF. The DNA of the CDR3 is TGCGCCAGCAGCCGGGACAGGGGGAACTATGGCTACACCTTC. This chain uses TRBV23-1 with TRBJ1-2; 11 bases are a match to TRBD1. TRBV23-1 is flagged as an ORF with uncertain function. CDR3 length equals 14 residues. The J segment lost 2 bases and the V segment lost 6 bases, leaving 2 bases of the junction unmatched.

This clone turned up a few times. Within the sample, other DNA sequences also encode this same CDR3. The V gene is TRBV20-1, the J gene TRBJ1-1; D unclear. The CDR3 spans 10 residues. V dropped 2 bases and J dropped 8 bases, with 6 bases sitting between them. Looked up from germline, CDR1 is DFQATT and CDR2 is SNEGSKA (reference sequence). In DNA, the CDR3 is TGCAGTGCTAGACGGCAAGAAGCTTTCTTT. Protein sequence: CSARRQEAFF.

CDR3 protein: CASSLGPDYEQYF. The DNA for the CDR3 is TGTGCCAGCAGCTTAGGCCCGGACTACGAGCAGTACTTC. This rearrangement joins TRBV7-3 to TRBJ2-7; D gene ambiguous. The V and J ends lost 2 bases and 3 bases respectively, with 8 bases between them. There are 13 residues in the CDR3. In germline, CDR1 is SGHTA, CDR2 FQGTGA. The full variable domain, in which reference TRBV7-3 and TRBJ2-7 provide the parts outside the CDR3, is GAGVSQTPSNKVTEKGKYVELRCDPISGHTALYWYRQSLGQGPEFLIYFQGTGAADDSGLPNDRFFAVRPEGSVSTLKIQRTERGDSAVYLCASSLGPDYEQYFGPGTRLTVT.

The rearrangement uses TRBV5-1 and TRBJ2-1; no clear D gene. Germline V gives CDR1 SGHRS, CDR2 YFSETQ. V was cut by 1 base and J by 4 bases, with 15 bases left in between. This CDR3 region has 16 residues. The CDR3 sequence is CASSLPAEADYNEQFF. The CDR3 DNA follows: TGCGCCAGCAGCTTGCCCGCGGAAGCCGATTACAATGAGCAGTTCTTC.

Here the CDR3 DNA reads TGTGCCAGCAGTTCTCTGGGGACGGCCTACGAGCAGTACTTC. Translated, it gives CASSSLGTAYEQYF. V usage is TRBV28 and J usage is TRBJ2-7, with D perhaps TRBD1 or TRBD2 (5 bases each). Deletions cut 4 bases from V and 2 bases from J, with 12 bases between. The V gene's germline CDR1 is MDHEN and CDR2 SYDVKM. CDR3 size: 14 residues.

The chain carries TRBV29-1 and TRBJ2-7; 7 positions match TRBD1. The CDR3 runs to 12 residues. The trim removed 5 bases at V and 4 bases at J, leaving 5 bases unmatched. The germline gives CDR1 SQVTM, CDR2 ANQGSEA. DNA for the CDR3: TGCAGCGTTAGGACAGGACCTTACGAGCAGTACTTC. Amino acids: CSVRTGPYEQYF.

This clone was found a few times. The chain uses TRBV28 and TRBJ2-5, with a tentative D call TRBD1 (5 bases). V lost 5 bases to trimming and J lost 4 bases, with 11 bases between them. Germline V gives CDR1 MDHEN, CDR2 SYDVKM. This CDR3 spans 13 amino acids. The DNA for the CDR3 is TGTGCCAGCAGTCCCGGTGGGGCAGAGACCCAGTACTTC. This codes for CASSPGGAETQYF.

This clone was found a few times. The chain links TRBV9 to TRBJ2-5; D not resolved. The CDR3 spans 14 residues. Germline V lookup: CDR1 SGDLS, CDR2 YYNGEE. The V end was cut by 3 bases, the J end by 3 bases, with 12 bases between. The CDR3, as DNA: TGTGCCAGCAGCGAGGCCCCCAATAAAGAGACCCAGTACTTC. This sequence encodes CASSEAPNKETQYF.

Turning to this clone: This sample includes further DNA sequences coding for the same CDR3. The V and J genes are TRBV30 and TRBJ2-5, with D possibly being TRBD2 (5 bases). The CDR3 length is 12 residues. Germline CDR1 is GTSNPN and CDR2 is SVGIG (reference sequence). Between the trimmed V and J ends, which lost 0 bases and 5 bases, there was a span of 7 bases. CDR3 nucleotides: TGTGCCTGGAGTGTATCGGGGGAGACCCAGTACTTC. It yields the protein CAWSVSGETQYF.

This clone was counted a few times. J is TRBJ2-7 and V is TRBV18; perhaps TRBD1 as D (6 bases). Germline CDR1 is KGHSH and CDR2 is LQKENI. Deletions cut 3 bases from V and 4 bases from J, with 10 bases between. The CDR3 covers 13 residues. CDR3: CASSPRTEYEQYF. The CDR3, as DNA: TGTGCCAGCTCACCCCGGACAGAGTACGAGCAGTACTTC. Full variable domain (missing parts from reference TRBV18 and TRBJ2-7): NAGVMQNPRHLVRRRGQEARLRCSPMKGHSHVYWYRQLPEEGLKFMVYLQKENIIDESGMPKERFSAEFPKEGPSILRIQQVVRGDSAAYFCASSPRTEYEQYFGPGTRLTVT.

The table lists this clone with a few counts. The V gene is TRBV7-2, the J gene TRBJ2-7; D uncertain. CDR1 SGHTA and CDR2 FQGNSA come from the germline V gene. Deletions cut 2 bases from V and 2 bases from J, with 19 bases between. The CDR3 runs to 17 residues. As DNA, the CDR3 is TGTGCCAGCAGCTTAAGTCACGGCACTACCGGGCCCTACGAGCAGTACTTC. Translated, it gives CASSLSHGTTGPYEQYF.

This chain connects TRBV7-9 to TRBJ2-7; 9 bases agree with TRBD2. The CDR3 runs 15 residues. J lost 4 bases, V lost 3 bases, and 7 bases had no gene match. Germline V gives CDR1 SEHNR, CDR2 FQNEAQ (reference sequence). This chain's CDR3 is CASSLMTSGPYEQYF. CDR3 bases: TGTGCCAGCAGCTTGATGACTAGCGGCCCTTACGAGCAGTACTTC.